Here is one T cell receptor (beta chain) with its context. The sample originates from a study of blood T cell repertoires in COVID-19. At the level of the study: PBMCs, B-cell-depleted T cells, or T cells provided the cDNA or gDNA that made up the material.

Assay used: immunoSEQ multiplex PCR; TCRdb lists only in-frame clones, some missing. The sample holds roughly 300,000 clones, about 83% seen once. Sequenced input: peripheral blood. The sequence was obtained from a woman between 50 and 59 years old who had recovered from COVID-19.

The CDR3 DNA is TGTGCCAGCAGGGAACAGGGGGACCGTTCACCCCTCCACTTT. Amino acids: CASREQGDRSPLHF. The chain couples TRBV5-4 to TRBJ1-6; 8 bases align to TRBD1. J gave up 9 bases and V 5 bases, and 7 bases lay outside the gene matches. The CDR3 extends over 14 amino acids. Looked up from germline, CDR1 is SGHNT and CDR2 is YYREEE (reference sequence).